Sequencing of this TCR beta chain was carried out in a study of T-cell reconstitution after alpha-beta-depleted transplantation in children. Study-wide points: Once a year had passed after transplant, T-cell counts and diversity came mostly from newly produced T cells.

Unmatched junction bases numbered 10, after V lost 6 bases and J lost 2 bases. The germline V gene has CDR1 DFQATT and CDR2 SNEGSKA (reference sequence). This CDR3 contains 14 residues. Library preparation (for TCRbeta) was performed with unique molecular identifiers. TCRdb recomputed calls from the PCR reads with MiXCR, one row per CDR3 protein. The sample lists roughly 340,000 distinct CDR3 sequences; about 17% were seen once. Comment on this clonotype: Antigen: not known.

The TCR originated in a male patient between 2 and 9 years old who had a stem cell transplant for acute lymphoblastic leukemia, so the T cells may come from the graft donor. This chain uses TRBV20-1 with TRBJ2-7, with TRBD1 identical over 7 bases. The material sequenced was PBMCs, mostly from graft donor cells, taken 360 days after TCRalphabeta/CD19-depleted stem cell transplant. CDR3: CSAKGGLHPYEQYF. Written as DNA, the CDR3 is TGCAGTGCCAAAGGGGGCCTACATCCCTACGAGCAGTACTTC.